Each of the 29 T cell receptor beta chains below was sequenced from the same sample in a study of T-cell memory formation after mild COVID-19. TCRdb reanalysed the 5' RACE reads using MiXCR and keeps one entry per CDR3 protein. The sample includes some 330,000 distinct CDR3 sequences, 21% of them seen just once. The specimen sequenced was PBMCs or a T cell subset sorted from them (not recorded which). The origin of the receptors is an adult woman who had mild COVID-19 (a few samples of this study predate the infection). Cell type and time point are not known.

This clonotype was picked up a small number of times. This chain joins TRBV6-5 and TRBJ1-5; 8 nucleotides line up with TRBD1. V was pared by 5 bases and J by 2 bases, with 8 bases of the junction left unmatched. The CDR3 is 16 amino acids. Germline V CDR1 and CDR2: MNHEY, SVGAGI. In nucleotides, the CDR3 is TGTGCCAGCAGTCGGACAGGGATGGGTGGCAATCAGCCCCAGCATTTT. This sequence encodes CASSRTGMGGNQPQHF.

The chain joins TRBV9 to TRBJ1-1, with 9 positions matching TRBD1. The CDR3 covers 14 residues. From germline, CDR1 is SGDLS and CDR2 YYNGEE. The V and J ends lost 3 bases and 7 bases, in that order; junction bases with no gene match: 7. The CDR3 DNA follows: TGTGCCAGCAGCGGCGGACAGGGGCTTGGTGAAGCTTTCTTT. Residues: CASSGGQGLGEAFF.

This sequence joins TRBV4-3 and TRBJ1-4, with D possibly TRBD1 on 6 matching bases. V was cut by 1 base and J by 7 bases, with 13 bases left in between. CDR3 size: 15 residues. From germline, CDR1 is LGHNA and CDR2 YSLEER. CDR3 nucleotide sequence: TGCGCCAGCAGCCAAGGGGGGCTTTTCGGTGAAAAACTGTTTTTT. Translating gives CASSQGGLFGEKLFF.

A single count supports this clonotype. The chain carries TRBV6-1 and TRBJ2-1; 13 nucleotides agree with TRBD2. Germline V gives CDR1 MNHNS, CDR2 SASEGT. The CDR3 totals 17 residues. J gave up 6 bases and V 6 bases, and 11 bases lay outside the gene matches. The CDR3 here is CASRTTRTSGSVNEQFF. The CDR3 nucleotides read TGTGCCAGCAGGACAACAAGGACTAGCGGGAGTGTCAATGAGCAGTTCTTC.

In its sample, this clonotype was seen a few times. The rearrangement joins TRBV4-1 to TRBJ2-3; D is unclear. The CDR3 loop spans 15 amino acids. Trimming left V 1 base short and J 4 bases short, with 12 bases between. Germline CDR1 is MGHRA and CDR2 is YSYEKL. The CDR3 loop reads CASSQVRLPADTQYF. Written as DNA, the CDR3 is TGCGCCAGCAGCCAAGTCAGACTGCCCGCAGATACGCAGTATTTT.

The chain uses TRBV12-3 or TRBV12-4 and TRBJ2-3, with 8 nucleotides matching TRBD1. V lost 6 bases, J lost 4 bases, and 12 bases stayed unmatched. The CDR3 runs to 16 residues. In DNA, the CDR3 is TGTGCCAGCAGCTCGCAGAGGACAGGGCGGGCAGATACGCAGTATTTT. Translated, it gives CASSSQRTGRADTQYF.

There are a few counts of this clonotype. V usage is TRBV7-3 and J usage is TRBJ2-5; 7 bases fit TRBD2. The CDR3 is 14 residues long. Per the germline V gene, CDR1 is SGHTA and CDR2 is FQGTGA. With V trimmed by 1 base and J by 5 bases, 4 bases remained unmatched. CDR3 sequence: CASSLNGGRETQYF. The CDR3 nucleotides read TGTGCCAGCAGCTTAAACGGGGGGAGGGAGACCCAGTACTTC.

The J gene is TRBJ1-1, the V gene TRBV6-4; D gene unclear. The germline gives CDR1 MRHNA, CDR2 SNTAGT. The V end was cut by 5 bases, the J end by 5 bases, with 12 bases between. The CDR3 length is 13 residues. DNA for the CDR3: TGTGCCAGCAGTATATCAGGAAAAACTGAAGCTTTCTTT. It codes for CASSISGKTEAFF.

This chain links TRBV5-1 with TRBJ2-4, with TRBD2 matching 7 bases. V lost 4 bases, J lost 5 bases, and 6 bases stayed unmatched. CDR3 length: 14 residues. CDR1 and CDR2 from the germline V gene are SGHRS and YFSETQ. The CDR3 reads CASSPGLAENIQYF. CDR3 sequence (DNA): TGCGCCAGCAGCCCGGGGCTAGCGGAAAACATTCAGTACTTC.

There are a few counts of this clonotype. The chain joins TRBV7-9 to TRBJ2-3; either TRBD1 or TRBD2 may fit D (5 bases each). The CDR3 runs to 13 residues. The germline V gene encodes CDR1 SEHNR and CDR2 FQNEAQ (reference sequence). V gave up 3 bases and J gave up 10 bases, with 14 bases separating them. CDR3 nucleotide sequence: TGTGCCAGCAGCTTGGAGGCTGGGGCGGCGCAGTATTTT. Its translation is CASSLEAGAAQYF.

The chain uses TRBV30 and TRBJ2-5; 11 bases are a match to TRBD2. This CDR3 has 16 amino acids. CDR1 GTSNPN and CDR2 SVGIG come from the germline V gene (reference sequence). V trimming: 1 base; J trimming: 2 bases; junction bases outside the gene matches: 6. CDR3 region: CAWSAGTSGGQETQYF. Written as DNA, the CDR3 is TGTGCCTGGAGTGCCGGGACTAGCGGAGGGCAAGAGACCCAGTACTTC.

Many counts were recorded for this clonotype. This chain links TRBV12-3 or TRBV12-4 with TRBJ2-1; perhaps TRBD2 as D (5 bases). With 6 bases removed from V and 7 bases from J, the gap between germline ends came to 10 bases. The CDR3 length is 12 residues. This CDR3 reads CASRVSGNEQFF. DNA for the CDR3: TGTGCCAGCAGGGTAAGCGGTAATGAGCAGTTCTTC.

The table lists this clonotype with a few counts. The V gene is TRBV10-2, the J gene TRBJ2-3; D not resolved. V was pared by 2 bases and J by 4 bases, with 13 bases between. The CDR3 totals 15 residues. CDR1 is WSHSY, CDR2 SAAADI, per germline. This chain's CDR3 is CASSEGVIVSDTQYF. In DNA, the CDR3 is TGCGCCAGCAGTGAGGGGGTCATAGTGTCAGATACGCAGTATTTT.

This clonotype was counted between two and nine times. The rearrangement links TRBV5-1 to TRBJ1-2, with 7 nucleotides matching TRBD1. CDR1 and CDR2 from the germline V gene are SGHRS and YFSETQ. The CDR3 runs to 14 residues. Trimming removed 3 bases from V and 3 bases from J; junction bases left unmatched: 5. The CDR3 bases are TGCGCCAGCAGCTCAGGGGGAAACGACTATGGCTACACCTTC. Amino acids: CASSSGGNDYGYTF.

This clonotype was picked up a small number of times. The chain combines TRBV19 with TRBJ2-7; D is perhaps TRBD1 (5 bases). The CDR3 totals 14 residues. Deletions cut 7 bases from V and 1 base from J, with 14 bases between. Germline lookup yields CDR1 LNHDA and CDR2 SQIVND (reference sequence). CDR3: CASNQGRASYEQYF. CDR3 nucleotide sequence: TGTGCCAGTAATCAGGGTCGCGCGTCCTACGAGCAGTACTTC. Drawing the rest from reference TRBV19 and TRBJ2-7, the complete variable domain is DGGITQSPKYLFRKEGQNVTLSCEQNLNHDAMYWYRQDPGQGLRLIYYSQIVNDFQKGDIAEGYSVSREKKESFPLTVTSAQKNPTAFYLCASNQGRASYEQYFGPGTRLTVT.

This chain uses TRBV9 with TRBJ2-1; possibly TRBD2 for D (5 bases). There are 16 residues in the CDR3. Trimming stripped 0 bases from V and 1 base from J, with 11 bases between. Per the germline V gene, CDR1 is SGDLS and CDR2 is YYNGEE. The CDR3 here is CASSVASSGSYNEQFF. The CDR3, as DNA: TGTGCCAGCAGCGTAGCTTCGAGCGGATCCTACAATGAGCAGTTCTTC.

J is TRBJ2-1 and V is TRBV20-1; 7 bases match TRBD2. The CDR3 has 13 residues. In germline, CDR1 is DFQATT, CDR2 SNEGSKA (reference sequence). Losses at the gene ends were 3 bases for V and 3 bases for J; bases not matched to a gene: 2. The chain's CDR3 is CSASGRRYNEQFF. For the CDR3, the DNA is TGCAGTGCTAGCGGGAGGCGCTACAATGAGCAGTTCTTC.

This clonotype was counted a few times. The rearrangement links TRBV29-1 to TRBJ1-1; D is ambiguous. Per germline, CDR1 SQVTM and CDR2 ANQGSEA. V gave up 8 bases and J gave up 1 base, with 5 bases separating them. This CDR3 contains 10 residues. CDR3 in DNA: TGCAGCATCAAGAACACTGAAGCTTTCTTT. It specifies CSIKNTEAFF. Using reference TRBV29-1 and TRBJ1-1 for the parts outside the CDR3, the full variable domain is SAVISQKPSRDICQRGTSLTIQCQVDSQVTMMFWYRQQPGQSLTLIATANQGSEATYESGFVIDKFPISRPNLTFSTLTVSNMSPEDSSIYLCSIKNTEAFFGQGTRLTVV.

This clonotype was picked up many times. The chain is built from TRBV9 and TRBJ2-1, with D perhaps TRBD2 (6 bases). Germline V gene sequence: CDR1 SGDLS, CDR2 YYNGEE. V was trimmed by 3 bases and J by 8 bases, leaving 15 bases between them. There are 14 residues in the CDR3. For the CDR3, the DNA is TGTGCCAGCAGCGCCTCCCAGCGGGTCTATGAGCAGTTCTTC. As protein: CASSASQRVYEQFF.

This sequence joins TRBV7-3 and TRBJ2-2; 7 nucleotides line up with TRBD1. CDR3 length equals 16 residues. The germline gives CDR1 SGHTA, CDR2 FQGTGA. The J segment lost 6 bases and the V segment lost 5 bases, leaving 12 bases of the junction unmatched. CDR3 nucleotides: TGTGCCAGCAGCCCCCAGACAGGGAGATCCGCCGGGGAGCTGTTTTTT. This encodes CASSPQTGRSAGELFF.

J is TRBJ1-1 and V is TRBV5-4; 9 bases agree with TRBD1. Germline V lookup: CDR1 SGHNT, CDR2 YYREEE (reference sequence). V dropped 4 bases and J dropped 1; count of bases not matched to a gene: 14. This CDR3 spans 18 amino acids. CDR3 residues: CASSTAQGARVGNTEAFF. The CDR3, as DNA: TGTGCCAGCAGCACGGCACAGGGGGCGAGGGTGGGGAACACTGAAGCTTTCTTT.

V usage is TRBV12-3 or TRBV12-4 and J usage is TRBJ2-1, with 11 bases fitting TRBD2. This CDR3 region has 15 residues. With V trimmed by 2 bases and J by 7 bases, 4 bases remained unmatched. The chain's CDR3 is CASSLSLAGVNEQFF. The CDR3 DNA follows: TGTGCCAGCAGTTTATCACTAGCGGGAGTAAATGAGCAGTTCTTC.

This clonotype has only a few counts. The V gene is TRBV4-2, the J gene TRBJ2-1, with 11 nucleotides matching TRBD2. The CDR3 spans 18 residues. Germline CDR1 LGHNA, CDR2 YNFKEQ. Losses at the gene ends were 4 bases for V and 5 bases for J; bases not matched to a gene: 13. The CDR3 reads CASSRASGRIMVDNEQFF. The CDR3 DNA is TGTGCCAGCAGCCGGGCTAGCGGGAGGATAATGGTGGACAATGAGCAGTTCTTC.

This sequence joins TRBV5-6 and TRBJ2-5; D perhaps matches TRBD1 (6 bases). V was trimmed by 4 bases and J by 5 bases, leaving 18 bases between them. The V gene's germline CDR1 is SGHDT and CDR2 YYEEEE. The CDR3 is made up of 15 amino acids. The CDR3 DNA is TGTGCCAGCAGCGAAGGGACAAATATAGAGGAGACCCAGTACTTC. This translates into CASSEGTNIEETQYF.

J is TRBJ1-2 and V is TRBV2, with TRBD1 matching over 10 bases. Per the germline V gene, CDR1 is SNHLY and CDR2 is FYNNEI. V shed 7 bases, J shed 3 bases, and the junction held 5 bases outside the gene matches. CDR3 length equals 14 residues. Here the CDR3 reads CASIRGTGDYGYTF. The CDR3 region has the DNA TGTGCCAGCATCCGGGGGACAGGGGACTATGGCTACACCTTC.

This clonotype was seen a handful of times. The rearrangement links TRBV7-3 to TRBJ2-7; D possibly corresponds to TRBD2 (5 bases). There are 14 residues in the CDR3. The germline gives CDR1 SGHTA, CDR2 FQGTGA. Trimming took 3 bases from V and 2 from J, leaving 11 bases between them. In nucleotides, the CDR3 is TGTGCCAGCAGCTTCTGGCGGGTAACCTACGAGCAGTACTTC. This encodes CASSFWRVTYEQYF.

This clonotype turned up a few times. The chain couples TRBV18 to TRBJ1-4, with TRBD1 as a possible D gene (5 bases). V was pared by 4 bases and J by 0 bases, with 15 bases between. CDR3 size: 17 residues. Per the germline V gene, CDR1 is KGHSH and CDR2 is LQKENI. The CDR3 loop is CASSLQGTPATNEKLFF. The CDR3 DNA follows: TGTGCCAGCTCACTACAAGGGACTCCCGCAACTAATGAAAAACTGTTTTTT. Variable domain in full (rest from reference TRBV18 and TRBJ1-4): NAGVMQNPRHLVRRRGQEARLRCSPMKGHSHVYWYRQLPEEGLKFMVYLQKENIIDESGMPKERFSAEFPKEGPSILRIQQVVRGDSAAYFCASSLQGTPATNEKLFFGSGTQLSVL.

This rearrangement joins TRBV29-1 to TRBJ2-5; D may be TRBD1 or TRBD2 (6 bases each). Per the germline V gene, CDR1 is SQVTM and CDR2 is ANQGSEA. Trimming removed 4 bases from V and 7 bases from J, with 13 bases in between. This CDR3 region has 12 residues. The CDR3, as DNA: TGCAGCGTTGCCGAGACGGGGGCGACCCAGTACTTC. This codes for CSVAETGATQYF. The complete variable domain, with remaining parts taken from reference TRBV29-1 and TRBJ2-5, reads SAVISQKPSRDICQRGTSLTIQCQVDSQVTMMFWYRQQPGQSLTLIATANQGSEATYESGFVIDKFPISRPNLTFSTLTVSNMSPEDSSIYLCSVAETGATQYFGPGTRLLVL.

The chain links TRBV7-9 to TRBJ2-7; maybe TRBD2 (5 bases). V dropped 5 bases and J dropped 4 bases, with 12 bases sitting between them. Germline CDR1 and CDR2: SEHNR and FQNEAQ (reference sequence). The CDR3 is 13 residues long. The CDR3 nucleotides read TGTGCCAGCAGCCCTTGGACTGGATACGAGCAGTACTTC. This translates into CASSPWTGYEQYF. Full variable domain (rest looked up from reference TRBV7-9 and TRBJ2-7): DTGVSQNPRHKITKRGQNVTFRCDPISEHNRLYWYRQTLGQGPEFLTYFQNEAQLEKSRLLSDRFSAERPKGSFSTLEIQRTEQGDSAMYLCASSPWTGYEQYFGPGTRLTVT.